The 19 T cell receptor beta chains given below trace back to one sample, sequenced in a study of T cells after yellow fever vaccination. TCRdb used MiXCR to reprocess the 5' RACE reads, holding one entry per CDR3 protein. This sample has 60,000 to 95,000 distinct CDR3 sequences, with under 9.5% found just once. Sequencing used CD8+ T cells sorted from PBMCs, obtained 10 days after the first yellow fever vaccination. The receptors were sampled from a man younger than 30 who received the YFV17D yellow fever vaccine.

In this sample, this clonotype turned up many times. V is TRBV12-3 or TRBV12-4 and J is TRBJ2-6, with D unresolved. The CDR3 is 14 amino acids. The V end was cut by 8 bases, the J end by 0 bases, with 8 bases between. The CDR3 DNA sequence: TGTGCCAGCCGGTCTTTCTCTGGGGCCAACGTCCTGACTTTC. It encodes CASRSFSGANVLTF.

This chain links TRBV4-1 with TRBJ2-7; 11 bases map to TRBD1. This CDR3 has 16 amino acids. V lost 5 bases to trimming and J lost 2 bases; unmatched junction nucleotides: 8. CDR1 MGHRA and CDR2 YSYEKL come from the germline V gene. CDR3 in DNA: TGCGCCAGCAGCAACCGGGACAGGGGGGAGCCCTACGAGCAGTACTTC. Its translation is CASSNRDRGEPYEQYF.

This chain joins TRBV2 and TRBJ1-4; D not resolved. The CDR3 sequence is 13 residues long. Per germline, CDR1 SNHLY and CDR2 FYNNEI. The V end was cut by 0 bases, the J end by 6 bases, with 5 bases between. The CDR3 sequence: CASSEAGYEKLFF. The CDR3 DNA reads TGTGCCAGCAGTGAAGCGGGTTATGAAAAACTGTTTTTT.

This clonotype came up many times. This sequence joins TRBV6-1 and TRBJ2-3; tentatively, D is TRBD2 (5 bases). Per germline, CDR1 MNHNS and CDR2 SASEGT. The V end lost 5 bases, the J end lost 6 bases, and 15 bases lay between the germline ends. This CDR3 region has 14 residues. CDR3 in amino acids: CASSPGSHGDTQYF. The DNA of the CDR3 is TGTGCCAGCAGTCCGGGGTCCCACGGGGATACGCAGTATTTT.

This clonotype was found many times. The chain employs TRBV29-1 and TRBJ1-1; tentatively, D is TRBD1 (5 bases). Per germline, CDR1 SQVTM and CDR2 ANQGSEA. CDR3 length equals 13 residues. The germline V and J ends were trimmed by 4 bases and 6 bases, with 15 bases remaining between them. The CDR3 sequence: CSVGTSGVAEAFF. The CDR3 nucleotides read TGCAGCGTTGGTACTTCGGGGGTTGCTGAAGCTTTCTTT.

The V gene is TRBV7-9, the J gene TRBJ1-1; weak D call: TRBD1 (5 bases). Germline V lookup: CDR1 SEHNR, CDR2 FQNEAQ (reference sequence). Deletions cut 2 bases from V and 3 bases from J, with 13 bases between. The CDR3 has 15 residues. The CDR3 loop is CASSLTAGTYTEAFF. Here the CDR3 DNA reads TGTGCCAGCAGCTTAACGGCAGGGACGTACACTGAAGCTTTCTTT.

This clonotype showed up many times. The chain uses TRBV12-3 or TRBV12-4 and TRBJ2-2; D is unclear. Trimming pared 1 base from V and 5 bases from J, leaving 8 bases between. This CDR3 is built from 14 residues. The CDR3 is CASSLVRATGELFF. CDR3 DNA: TGTGCCAGCAGTTTAGTCCGGGCAACCGGGGAGCTGTTTTTT.

This clonotype was observed at least ten times. The rearrangement joins TRBV12-3 or TRBV12-4 to TRBJ2-2; no clear D. There are 12 residues in the CDR3. V lost 2 bases and J 5 bases, leaving 3 bases between the germline ends. The CDR3 nucleotides read TGTGCCAGCAGTTTACTGACCGGGGAGCTGTTTTTT. The encoded protein is CASSLLTGELFF.

This clonotype was detected only a few times. The rearrangement joins TRBV19 to TRBJ1-5; no clear D gene. Trimming took 6 bases from V and 9 from J, leaving 15 bases between them. This CDR3 has 13 residues. Germline V gene sequence: CDR1 LNHDA, CDR2 SQIVND (reference sequence). The CDR3 protein is CASSRRSSGPQHF. CDR3 coding DNA: TGTGCCAGTAGCAGACGGTCCAGTGGGCCCCAGCATTTT.

This clonotype was picked up a small number of times. The chain carries TRBV14 and TRBJ2-3; 9 bases align to TRBD2. V lost 1 base and J lost 2; bases outside the gene matches: 22. The CDR3 consists of 22 residues. From germline, CDR1 is SGHDN and CDR2 FVKESK. In nucleotides, the CDR3 is TGTGCCAGCAGCCAAGTTCCCCTCACTATGCGGGGGGGCGTTGAGGACACAGATACGCAGTATTTT. Translating it yields CASSQVPLTMRGGVEDTDTQYF.

The J gene is TRBJ1-3, the V gene TRBV12-3 or TRBV12-4; 8 bases line up with TRBD1. V lost 7 bases, J lost 0 bases, and 11 bases stayed unmatched. This CDR3 region has 17 residues. This chain's CDR3 is CASTEDRATFSGNTIYF. CDR3 DNA: TGTGCCAGCACCGAGGACAGGGCAACTTTCTCTGGAAACACCATATATTTT.

This clonotype came up a few times. This chain joins TRBV7-2 and TRBJ2-5; 11 bases match TRBD1. This CDR3 has 15 amino acids. Germline-derived CDR1 and CDR2 are SGHTA and FQGNSA. J was trimmed by 5 bases and V by 4 bases; bases with no gene match: 6. Written as DNA, the CDR3 is TGTGCCAGCAGCTACGGACAGGGGGCCGGCGAGACCCAGTACTTC. It translates to CASSYGQGAGETQYF.

J is TRBJ1-1 and V is TRBV12-5; D gene uncertain. CDR1 LGHNT and CDR2 FRNRAP come from the germline V gene. V lost 1 base to trimming and J lost 8 bases, with 8 bases between them. The CDR3 covers 12 residues. The CDR3 DNA reads as TGTGCTAGTGGTTTGGGAGCACTGGAAGCTTTCTTT. Translation: CASGLGALEAFF.

This clonotype was detected only a few times. The V gene is TRBV3-1, the J gene TRBJ2-7; D call uncertain. The V end lost 0 bases, the J end lost 2 bases, and 8 bases lay between the germline ends. This CDR3 spans 14 amino acids. Germline assignment: CDR1 LGHDT and CDR2 YNNKEL (reference sequence). Here the CDR3 DNA reads TGTGCCAGCAGCCAAGACTACAGCCCCTACGAGCAGTACTTC. Protein sequence: CASSQDYSPYEQYF.

This clonotype showed up just a few times. The chain carries TRBV12-3 or TRBV12-4 and TRBJ2-2; TRBD2 aligns across 14 bases. This CDR3 spans 18 amino acids. V shed 5 bases and J 6 bases; nucleotides not matched to a gene: 11. The CDR3, as DNA: TGTGCCAGCAGTGGGTCGACTAGCGGGGGGGCCTTGCCCGGGGAGCTGTTTTTT. Encoded protein: CASSGSTSGGALPGELFF.

Ten or more counts support this clonotype. CDR3 residues: CASSSLHRKREKLFF. The CDR3 coding sequence is TGTGCCAGCAGTTCCCTTCACAGAAAGAGGGAAAAACTGTTTTTT. The chain has TRBV12-3 or TRBV12-4 and TRBJ1-4, with D hard to call. The CDR3 loop spans 15 amino acids. Deletions cut 4 bases from V and 8 bases from J, with 17 bases between.

This clonotype was recorded at least ten times. The chain has TRBV6-2 or TRBV6-3 and TRBJ1-2; D remains ambiguous. Germline V gene lookup returns CDR1 MNHEY and CDR2 SVGEGT. This CDR3 spans 12 amino acids. V lost 0 bases and J lost 4, with 3 bases in between. CDR3: CASSYSGYGYTF. For the CDR3, the DNA is TGTGCCAGCAGTTACTCGGGCTATGGCTACACCTTC.

This clonotype has at least ten counts. In DNA, the CDR3 is TGTGCCACCAGTGATTTTCCGGAAGGGCCAAGCGCAGATACGCAGTATTTT. Amino acids: CATSDFPEGPSADTQYF. This sequence joins TRBV24-1 and TRBJ2-3; D is unresolved. The V gene lost 1 base and the J gene lost 4 bases, with 17 bases spanning the gap. Germline V gene lookup returns CDR1 KGHDR and CDR2 SFDVKD. The CDR3 totals 17 residues.

This chain joins TRBV10-3 and TRBJ1-1; weak D call: TRBD1 (6 bases). CDR3 length: 14 residues. V lost 6 bases and J 3 bases, leaving 14 bases between the germline ends. In germline, CDR1 is ENHRY, CDR2 SYGVKD. The CDR3 region is CAIRQGFGDTEAFF. The DNA for the CDR3 is TGTGCCATCAGACAGGGATTTGGGGACACTGAAGCTTTCTTT.